The rows below give T cell receptor beta chains drawn from one sample of a study of cytomegalovirus exposure and HLA in healthy donors. The data were produced by immunoSEQ multiplex PCR, yet TCRdb's version contains in-frame clones alone and is incomplete. The data show around 180,000 clones, 70% to 90% seen once. Sequenced: PBMCs. The receptors derive from a woman between 18 and 30 years old in good health and CMV-seropositive. CDR3s include the opening cysteine and the closing phenylalanine or tryptophan. The D gene is left open where the match is weak. Only some rows state a clone size, as once, few, many or a class for expanded clones.

j_call v_call d_call clone_size cdr3_length cdr3_aa cdr3_nt
TRBJ2-2 TRBV6-1 NA NA 15 CASAVPGRHTGELFF TGTGCCAGCGCGGTTCCGGGGAGACACACCGGGGAGCTGTTTTTT
TRBJ2-3 TRBV5-1 NA NA 16 CASSLSRTIGTDTQYF TGCGCCAGCAGCTTGTCGAGGACAATTGGCACAGATACGCAGTATTTT
TRBJ2-7 TRBV10-3 TRBD1 NA 13 CAIGTGSSYEQYF TGTGCCATTGGGACAGGGTCCTCCTACGAGCAGTACTTC
TRBJ2-1 TRBV10-3 TRBD2 NA 14 CAIRNTWEGDEQFF TGTGCCATCAGGAACACATGGGAGGGCGATGAGCAGTTCTTC
TRBJ2-3 TRBV6-1 NA NA 13 CASSAAAIDTQYF TGTGCCAGCAGTGCGGCAGCGATAGATACGCAGTATTTT
TRBJ1-4 TRBV4-1 NA NA 17 CASSQDLYRTTFEKLFF TGCGCCAGCAGCCAAGATCTATACAGAACGACGTTTGAAAAACTGTTTTTT
TRBJ2-3 TRBV11-2 TRBD2 NA 15 CASSLAGYSTDTQYF TGTGCCAGCAGCCTAGCGGGGTACAGCACAGATACGCAGTATTTT
TRBJ2-5 TRBV2 TRBD1 once 17 CASHLAGTGIFQETQYF TGTGCCAGTCATCTGGCGGGGACAGGGATATTCCAAGAGACCCAGTACTTC
TRBJ2-7 TRBV28 NA few 15 CASSLAGISSYEQYF TGTGCCAGCAGCCTCGCGGGGATCTCGTCCTACGAGCAGTACTTC
TRBJ2-7 TRBV9 TRBD1 NA 13 CASSVEGGNEQYF TGTGCCAGCAGCGTAGAAGGGGGCAACGAGCAGTACTTC
TRBJ1-4 TRBV7-9 NA NA 14 CASSLDPEGEKLFF TGTGCCAGCAGTTTAGACCCGGAGGGCGAAAAACTGTTTTTT
TRBJ1-5 TRBV7-3 NA NA 13 CASSLNGEQPQHF TGTGCCAGCAGCTTAAACGGGGAACAGCCCCAGCATTTT
TRBJ2-7 TRBV10-3 TRBD1 NA 14 CAIRSSGQGNEQYF TGTGCCATCAGGTCCTCAGGACAGGGTAACGAGCAGTACTTC
TRBJ1-6 TRBV6-5 NA NA 13 CASSEKGHTHLHF TGTGCCAGCAGTGAAAAGGGACATACCCATCTCCACTTT
TRBJ2-2 TRBV4-2 TRBD2 few 16 CASSHASGRNTGELFF TGTGCCAGCAGCCACGCTAGCGGACGGAACACCGGGGAGCTGTTTTTT
TRBJ1-4 TRBV5-1 NA once 11 CATPGGEKLFF TGCGCCACCCCGGGGGGTGAAAAACTGTTTTTT
TRBJ2-5 TRBV2 TRBD2 NA 19 CASNVALRLGTGAGEGQYF TGTGCCAGCAACGTCGCGTTGCGGCTGGGGACTGGAGCGGGGGAAGGCCAGTACTTC
TRBJ1-5 TRBV6-1 NA NA 14 CASRQGPFNQPQHF TGTGCCAGCAGGCAGGGGCCCTTTAATCAGCCCCAGCATTTT
TRBJ2-7 TRBV7-3 NA NA 12 CASSLGGDEQYF TGTGCCAGCAGCTTAGGAGGGGACGAGCAGTACTTC
TRBJ1-2 TRBV30 NA NA 12 CAWSTVHGGYTF TGTGCCTGGAGCACAGTTCATGGGGGCTACACCTTC